The following is a T cell receptor beta chain sequence with its context. These data come from a study of shared clonotypes between healthy human individuals. Clones were read by immunoSEQ multiplex PCR, and TCRdb kept only the in-frame ones, dropping some. The sample contains roughly 600,000 clones, 95% to 98% of which appear only once. The naive CD8 population came from CD45RO-negative cells selected for CCR7, without terminally differentiated effector memory CD45RA+ cells. This TCR was recovered from a young man in good health. Sequenced: naive CD8+ T cells sorted from blood.

CDR3 sequence (DNA): TGTGCCAGCAGCACTGCTGTAAACGAGCAGTACTTC. Its translation: CASSTAVNEQYF. The rearrangement uses TRBV7-9 and TRBJ2-7; no definite D call. This CDR3 contains 12 residues. CDR1 and CDR2 (germline): SEHNR, FQNEAQ (reference sequence). With 5 bases removed from V and 5 bases from J, the gap between germline ends came to 10 bases.